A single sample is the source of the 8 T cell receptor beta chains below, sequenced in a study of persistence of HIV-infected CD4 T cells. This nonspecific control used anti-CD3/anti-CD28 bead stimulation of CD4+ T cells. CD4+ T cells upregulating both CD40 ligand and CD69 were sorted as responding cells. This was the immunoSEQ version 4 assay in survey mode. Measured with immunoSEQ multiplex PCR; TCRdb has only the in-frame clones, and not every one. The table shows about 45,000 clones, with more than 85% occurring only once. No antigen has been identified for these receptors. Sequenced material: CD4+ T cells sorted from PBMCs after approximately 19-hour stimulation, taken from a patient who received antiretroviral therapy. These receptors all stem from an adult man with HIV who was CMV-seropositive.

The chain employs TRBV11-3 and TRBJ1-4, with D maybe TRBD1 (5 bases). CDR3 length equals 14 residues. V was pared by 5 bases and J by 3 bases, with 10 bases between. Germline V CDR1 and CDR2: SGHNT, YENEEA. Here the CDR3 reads CASSAGPANEKLFF. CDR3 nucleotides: TGTGCCAGCAGCGCAGGGCCGGCTAATGAAAAACTGTTTTTT.

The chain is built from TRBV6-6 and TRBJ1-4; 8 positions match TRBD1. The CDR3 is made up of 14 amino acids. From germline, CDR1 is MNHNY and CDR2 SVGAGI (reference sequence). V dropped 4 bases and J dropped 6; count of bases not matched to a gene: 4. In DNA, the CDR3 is TGTGCCAGCAGTTCCGCAGGGGGCCATGAAAAACTGTTTTTT. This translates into CASSSAGGHEKLFF.

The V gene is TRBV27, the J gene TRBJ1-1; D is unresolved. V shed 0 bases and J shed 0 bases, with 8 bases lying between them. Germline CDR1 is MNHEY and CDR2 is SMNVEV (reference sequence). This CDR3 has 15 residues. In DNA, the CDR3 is TGTGCCAGCAGTTTATCCGGGGTCATGAACACTGAAGCTTTCTTT. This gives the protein CASSLSGVMNTEAFF.

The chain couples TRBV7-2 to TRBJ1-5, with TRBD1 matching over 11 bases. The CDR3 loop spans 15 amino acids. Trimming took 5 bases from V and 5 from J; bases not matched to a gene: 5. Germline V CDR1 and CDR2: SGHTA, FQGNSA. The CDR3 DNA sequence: TGTGCCAGCAGCACCCGGACAGGGGGCGATCAGCCCCAGCATTTT. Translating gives CASSTRTGGDQPQHF.

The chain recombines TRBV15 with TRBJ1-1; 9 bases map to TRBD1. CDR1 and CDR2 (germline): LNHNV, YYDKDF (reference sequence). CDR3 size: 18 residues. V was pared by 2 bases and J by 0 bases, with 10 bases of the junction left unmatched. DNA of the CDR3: TGTGCCACCAGCAGACCCCGACAGGGGGTGGGCATGAACACTGAAGCTTTCTTT. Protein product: CATSRPRQGVGMNTEAFF.

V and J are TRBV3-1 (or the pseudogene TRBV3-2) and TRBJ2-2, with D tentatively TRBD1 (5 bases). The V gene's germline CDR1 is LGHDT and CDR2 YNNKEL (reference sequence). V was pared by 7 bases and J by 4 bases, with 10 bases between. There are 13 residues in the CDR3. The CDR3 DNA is TGTGCCAGCAACCACAGGTCCACCGGGGAGCTGTTTTTT. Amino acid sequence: CASNHRSTGELFF.

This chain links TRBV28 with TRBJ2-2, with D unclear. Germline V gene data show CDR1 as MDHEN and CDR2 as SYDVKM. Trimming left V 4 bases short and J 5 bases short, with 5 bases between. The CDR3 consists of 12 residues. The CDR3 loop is CASSSSTGELFF. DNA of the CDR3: TGTGCCAGCAGTTCATCTACCGGGGAGCTGTTTTTT.

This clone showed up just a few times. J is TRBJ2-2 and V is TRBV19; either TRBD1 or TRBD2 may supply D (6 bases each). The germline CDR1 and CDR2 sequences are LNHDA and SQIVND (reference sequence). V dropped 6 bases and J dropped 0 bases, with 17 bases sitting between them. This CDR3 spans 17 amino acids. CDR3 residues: CASRKGGQGANTGELFF. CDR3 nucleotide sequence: TGTGCCAGTAGAAAAGGGGGGCAGGGCGCGAACACCGGGGAGCTGTTTTTT. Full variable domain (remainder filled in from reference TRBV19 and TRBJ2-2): DGGITQSPKYLFRKEGQNVTLSCEQNLNHDAMYWYRQDPGQGLRLIYYSQIVNDFQKGDIAEGYSVSREKKESFPLTVTSAQKNPTAFYLCASRKGGQGANTGELFFGEGSRLTVL.